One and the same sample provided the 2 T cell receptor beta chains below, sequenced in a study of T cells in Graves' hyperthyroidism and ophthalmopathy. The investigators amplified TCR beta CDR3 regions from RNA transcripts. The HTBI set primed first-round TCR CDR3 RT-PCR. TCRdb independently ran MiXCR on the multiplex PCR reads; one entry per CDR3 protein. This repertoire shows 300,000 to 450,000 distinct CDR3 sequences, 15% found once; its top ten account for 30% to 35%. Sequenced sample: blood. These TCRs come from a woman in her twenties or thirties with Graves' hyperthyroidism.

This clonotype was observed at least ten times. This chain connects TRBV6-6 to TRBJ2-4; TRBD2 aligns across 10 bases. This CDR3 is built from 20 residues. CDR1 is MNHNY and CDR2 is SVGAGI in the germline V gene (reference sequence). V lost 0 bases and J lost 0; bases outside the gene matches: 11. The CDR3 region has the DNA TGTGCCAGCAGTTACTCGAATCAACTAGCGGGAAAGGAAGCCAAAAACATTCAGTACTTC. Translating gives CASSYSNQLAGKEAKNIQYF.

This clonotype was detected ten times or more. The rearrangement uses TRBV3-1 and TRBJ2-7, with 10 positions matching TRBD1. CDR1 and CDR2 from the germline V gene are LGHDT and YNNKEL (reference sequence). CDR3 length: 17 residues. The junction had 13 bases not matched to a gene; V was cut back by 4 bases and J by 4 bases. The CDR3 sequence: CASSRKNSGTGVYEQYF. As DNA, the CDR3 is TGTGCCAGCAGCCGAAAAAATTCCGGGACAGGGGTTTACGAGCAGTACTTC.